This TCR beta chain derives from a study of CD8 T cells in ankylosing spondylitis (dated by TCRdb to 2017 to 2019). About the study as a whole: The study profiled T cell receptor beta repertoires in healthy donors and ankylosing spondylitis patients to find disease-linked TCR variants. The full study cohort was made up of roughly 25 ankylosing spondylitis patients and about a hundred healthy donors. Peripheral blood samples were taken, and synovial fluid was additionally collected from ankylosing spondylitis patients. Overall study outcomes, separate from this receptor: Some TCR beta motif variants had previously been reported in synovial fluid and blood of reactive arthritis patients, which suggested common disease-initiation mechanisms. Blood from ankylosing spondylitis patients appeared to be characterized by a TCR beta motif made up of fewer than ten highly homologous amino acid variants. The disease-linked clones were reported as significantly enriched in matched synovial fluid samples from ankylosing spondylitis patients. A CD8+ phenotype was shown by the disease-linked clones, which were found at relatively low frequencies in peripheral blood.

Sequencing was carried out with an Illumina HiSeq 2500. TCR beta libraries were prepared by quantitative 5'-RACE with molecular barcodes. The original pipeline was this. Disease-linked TCR variants were identified with a new computational method built on a probabilistic model of VDJ rearrangement. TCRdb reworked the public reads: Q25 trimming with fastp, MiXCR clone assembly, productive beta chains retained. Rows matching on CDR3 protein sequence are summarized as one entry with the most common DNA and genes. The V and J calls, along with clone size, are taken from TCRdb and not from the paper's own processing. The sample yields about 240,000 distinct CDR3 sequences; over 9.5% were counted once. The ten largest account for about 2.8% of the sample. CDR1 and CDR2 are read off the germline V gene (reference sequence) as GTSNPN and SVGIG. V is reduced by 0 bases and J by 3 bases, leaving a spacing of 10 bases between them. The cysteine opens and the phenylalanine closes a CDR3 of 14 amino acids. Only CDR3 DNA is held: 42 bases, read in frame from base 1.

This clonotype was recorded many times. Its antigen is still unknown. Base qualities are not provided; no much larger clone lies one nucleotide away. The chain links TRBV30 with TRBJ2-3; the D gene is unclear. Sequencing was done on a sample of blood, either unsorted or a sorted T cell fraction (not recorded which). The clonotype comes from a male donor with ankylosing spondylitis or in good health (not recorded which). The DNA is TGTGCCTGGAGTGTATCGGGCCATACAGATACGCAGTATTTT. It translates to CAWSVSGHTDTQYF. The entire variable domain, with the stretches around the CDR3 drawn from the reference TRBV30 and TRBJ2-3 proteins, is SQTIHQWPATLVQPVGSPLSLECTVEGTSNPNLYWYRQAAGRGLQLLFYSVGIGQISSEVPQNLSASRPQDRQFILSSKKLLLSDSGFYLCAWSVSGHTDTQYFGPGTRLTVL.